Listed below are T cell receptor beta chains from one sample, sequenced in a study of cytomegalovirus exposure and HLA in healthy donors. Repertoires were generated with immunoSEQ multiplex PCR, while TCRdb's copy carries only in-frame clones and drops some. The sample's table shows 150,000 or so clones. Source material: PBMCs. The source of these receptors is a woman in her fifties or sixties in good health and CMV-seronegative. CDR3s include the opening cysteine and the closing phenylalanine or tryptophan. Fields, in order: V gene, D gene, J gene, CDR3 DNA, CDR3 protein. A D gene is named only where the DNA matches it firmly.

>TRBV5-1|NA|TRBJ1-2
TGCGCCAGCAGCGAGATACAGGGACCCTATGGCTACACCTTC
CASSEIQGPYGYTF
>TRBV30|TRBD1|TRBJ2-7
TGTGCCTGGAGCGCCAGGACAGGATTCTACGAGCAGTACTTC
CAWSARTGFYEQYF
>TRBV5-4|TRBD1|TRBJ2-7
TGTGCCAGCAGCTTTAGACAGGGGAGTCCCTACGAGCAGTACTTC
CASSFRQGSPYEQYF
>TRBV5-1|NA|TRBJ1-1
TGCGCCAGCAGGGGGCAGAGCCTGAACACTGAAGCTTTCTTT
CASRGQSLNTEAFF
>TRBV29-1|TRBD1|TRBJ1-1
TGCAGCGTGGGACAGGTTGGAGGAGGAGGGACTGAAGCTTTCTTT
CSVGQVGGGGTEAFF
>TRBV7-9|NA|TRBJ1-2
TGTGCCAGCAGCTTTCCTTCGCTCGGGAGCCTCGGGGGCTACACCTTC
CASSFPSLGSLGGYTF
>TRBV7-5|NA|TRBJ2-7
TGTGTCAGAAGCTCCCTTAATGTGGGAGGGCCACCCGAGCAGTACTTC
CVRSSLNVGGPPEQYF
>TRBV9|NA|TRBJ1-1
TGTGCCAGCAGCGTAGAGTCAAGGGGACAGAACACTGAAGCTTTCTTT
CASSVESRGQNTEAFF
>TRBV19|TRBD2|TRBJ2-3
TGTGCCAGTGAGCGGGGGGGCACAGATACGCAGTATTTT
CASERGGTDTQYF
>TRBV10-3|NA|TRBJ2-7
TGTGCCCCCATCTACGAGCAGTACTTC
CAPIYEQYF
>TRBV5-5|NA|TRBJ2-5
TGTGCCAGCAGCTTGGCGGCAGGGGCTTTGCAAGAGACCCAGTACTTC
CASSLAAGALQETQYF
>TRBV28|NA|TRBJ1-5
TGTGCCAGCAGTTTTACAGCGGGTCTCCAGCATTTT
CASSFTAGLQHF
>TRBV28|NA|TRBJ2-2
TGTGCCAGCAAAACCGACAGGCTTGTGACCGGGGAGCTGTTTTTT
CASKTDRLVTGELFF
>TRBV30|NA|TRBJ2-6
TGTGCCTGGAGTGCCCCCCTTTTATCTGGGGCCAACGTCCTGACTTTC
CAWSAPLLSGANVLTF
>TRBV7-9|TRBD1|TRBJ2-1
TGTGCCAGCAGCCCCCCCGACAGGGTGGGGTACAATGAGCAGTTCTTC
CASSPPDRVGYNEQFF
>TRBV6-6|NA|TRBJ2-7
TGTGCCAGCAGTTTCGACGGGAGAGCGGGGCAGTACTTC
CASSFDGRAGQYF
>TRBV28|TRBD1|TRBJ2-7
TGTGCCAGCAGTCTACTGGACAGGGACGAGCAGTACTTC
CASSLLDRDEQYF
>TRBV11-3|NA|TRBJ2-1
TGTGCCAGCAGCTTACGTTGGACAGACAGTGAGCAGTTCTTC
CASSLRWTDSEQFF
>TRBV28|TRBD1|TRBJ1-1
TGTGCCAGCACCTTGGGGACAGGGCCCGAAGCTTTCTTT
CASTLGTGPEAFF
>TRBV19|TRBD1|TRBJ1-5
TGTGCCAGTAGTAAGAATACACCGGGACAGGGGGCCCTAAATCAGCCCCAGCATTTT
CASSKNTPGQGALNQPQHF
>TRBV30|TRBD1|TRBJ1-1
TGTGCCTGGAGTGCAAACGGACAGGGGGCTTTCTTT
CAWSANGQGAFF
>TRBV30|TRBD2|TRBJ2-3
TGTGCCTGGAGCCTAGCGGCTAGCACAGATACGCAGTATTTT
CAWSLAASTDTQYF
>TRBV28|TRBD1|TRBJ2-7
TGTGCCAGCAGGTTGGGACAGGTCACCTACGAGCAGTACTTC
CASRLGQVTYEQYF
>TRBV14|TRBD2|TRBJ2-7
TGTGCCAGCAGCCCTCCCACTAGCGGGAGAGGGTACGAGCAGTACTTC
CASSPPTSGRGYEQYF
>TRBV5-5|NA|TRBJ1-2
TGTGCCAGCAGCTTCAGGGCTAACTATGGCTACACCTTC
CASSFRANYGYTF
>TRBV7-2|NA|TRBJ1-2
TGTGCCAGCAGCTTTACAGTGTCGGTCTATGGCTACACCTTC
CASSFTVSVYGYTF
>TRBV28|TRBD2|TRBJ2-7
TGTGCCAGCAGTCCCTCCCTCGGGACTAGCGGGAGCTACGAGCAGTACTTC
CASSPSLGTSGSYEQYF
>TRBV5-8|TRBD2|TRBJ2-1
TGTGCCAGCAGCTGGGCCGGGACTAGCGGGGTAAATGAGCAGTTCTTC
CASSWAGTSGVNEQFF
>TRBV7-8|TRBD2|TRBJ2-7
TGTGCCAGCAGCTTACTAGCGGGGGCCCACGAGCAGTACTTC
CASSLLAGAHEQYF
>TRBV5-1|TRBD2|TRBJ2-1
TGCGCCAGCAGCTATGGACTAGCGGGAGGATACAATGAGCAGTTCTTC
CASSYGLAGGYNEQFF
>TRBV28|TRBD1|TRBJ1-5
TGTGCCAGCAGAAAAACAGGGGCGAATCAGCCCCAGCATTTT
CASRKTGANQPQHF
>TRBV5-4|NA|TRBJ2-7
TGTGCCAGCAGCTTGGTAGGGGGCGAGCAGTACTTC
CASSLVGGEQYF
>TRBV19|NA|TRBJ1-5
TGTGCCAGTAGTCAGACAGCGATTAGCAATCAGCCCCAGCATTTT
CASSQTAISNQPQHF
>TRBV29-1|TRBD2|TRBJ2-1
TGCAGCGTTGCGGGGACTAGCGGGGGTATCTTTTATGAGCAGTTCTTC
CSVAGTSGGIFYEQFF
>TRBV10-3|NA|TRBJ1-1
TGTGCCTCCTCAGGGGCTAGTGCTTTCTTT
CASSGASAFF
>TRBV6-6|TRBD1|TRBJ2-7
TGTGCCAGCACCGACAGGGGGGGGGAGCAGTACTTC
CASTDRGGEQYF
>TRBV28|NA|TRBJ1-6
TGTGCCAGCAGTTTAGTGGGGGGGGTTAGCTCCTATAATTCACCCCTCCACTTT
CASSLVGGVSSYNSPLHF
>TRBV15|TRBD1|TRBJ1-5
TGTGCCACCAGCAGATACAGGGGGAGCAATCAGCCCCAGCATTTT
CATSRYRGSNQPQHF
>TRBV5-1|NA|TRBJ2-7
TGCGCCAGCAGCCCCCAGGGGACCTCCTACGAGCAGTACTTC
CASSPQGTSYEQYF